This T cell receptor (beta chain) was obtained from a study of CD8 T cells in ankylosing spondylitis. For this clonotype: No antigen is known for it.

Per the germline V gene, CDR1 is SGHKS and CDR2 is YYEKEE (reference sequence). Trimming removed 6 bases from V and 2 bases from J, with 12 bases in between. The CDR3 is 13 residues long. Notes on the study in general: Matched ankylosing spondylitis synovial fluid reportedly contained a significantly enriched population of disease-linked clones. Blood from ankylosing spondylitis patients appeared to carry a characteristic eight-variant TCR beta motif. Clones linked to disease, bearing a CD8+ phenotype, were relatively rare in peripheral blood.

Generation of TCR beta libraries employed quantitative 5'-RACE incorporating molecular barcodes. Each CDR3 protein is one row after TCRdb ran MiXCR on the 5' RACE reads. The sample records about 160,000 distinct CDR3 sequences, 15% to 20% being singletons. The specimen was blood, either unsorted or a sorted T cell fraction (not recorded which). This receptor was taken from a male donor with ankylosing spondylitis or in good health (not recorded which). The chain couples TRBV5-5 to TRBJ2-7, with TRBD2 as a possible D gene (6 bases). Here the CDR3 reads CASTSGDTYEQYF. The CDR3 DNA reads TGTGCCAGCACCTCGGGGGATACCTACGAGCAGTACTTC.